In its sample, the clone carrying this T cell receptor beta chain was seen a few times. The antigen is unknown. The record originates from a study of T cells after yellow fever vaccination. One entry per CDR3 protein, called by TCRdb with MiXCR from the 5' RACE reads. Counted here are roughly 150,000 distinct CDR3 sequences, 5.5% to 7.5% occurring once; the ten biggest clones make up roughly 2.5%. Notes on the study in general: FACS-sorted repertoires could harbor abundant contaminating bulk-population clonotypes. Peaking faster, on day 5 versus 15, the secondary response was nonetheless weaker.

CDR3 length: 15 amino acids. CDR1 and CDR2 (germline): LGHDT, YNNKEL (reference sequence). Between the trimmed V and J ends, which lost 5 bases and 5 bases, there was a span of 19 bases. The chain links TRBV3-1 to TRBJ2-7, with D perhaps matching TRBD2 (6 bases). This receptor was taken from a man aged 18 to 29 who received the YFV17D yellow fever vaccine. Sequences were derived from CD4+ T cells sorted from PBMCs, sampled around 5 days after the first yellow fever vaccination. The CDR3 sequence: CASSALGGVENEQYF. CDR3 sequence (DNA): TGTGCCAGCAGCGCTTTGGGCGGGGTCGAGAACGAGCAGTACTTC.